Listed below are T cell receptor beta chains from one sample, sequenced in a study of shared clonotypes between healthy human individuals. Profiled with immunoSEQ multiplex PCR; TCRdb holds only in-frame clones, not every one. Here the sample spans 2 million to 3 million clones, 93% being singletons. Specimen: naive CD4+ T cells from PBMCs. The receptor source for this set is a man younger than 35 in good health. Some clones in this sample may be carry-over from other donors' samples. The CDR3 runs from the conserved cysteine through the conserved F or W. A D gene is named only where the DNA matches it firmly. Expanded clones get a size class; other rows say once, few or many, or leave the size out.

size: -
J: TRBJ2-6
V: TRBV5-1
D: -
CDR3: CASSLDNPGANVLTF
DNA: TGCGCCAGCAGCTTGGACAACCCGGGGGCCAACGTCCTGACTTTC

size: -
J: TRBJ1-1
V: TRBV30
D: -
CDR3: CAWSERTTEAFF
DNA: TGTGCCTGGAGCGAAAGGACCACTGAAGCTTTCTTT

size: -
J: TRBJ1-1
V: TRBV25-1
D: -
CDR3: CASSRDSYTEAFF
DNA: TGTGCCAGCAGTAGAGATTCCTACACTGAAGCTTTCTTT

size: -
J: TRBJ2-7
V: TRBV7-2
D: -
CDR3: CASSLDPSYEQYF
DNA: TGTGCCAGCAGCTTAGACCCTTCCTACGAGCAGTACTTC

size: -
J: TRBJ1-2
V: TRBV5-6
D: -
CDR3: CASSRRRDSTPYGYTF
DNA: TGTGCCAGCAGCCGACGTAGGGACTCCACCCCCTATGGCTACACCTTC

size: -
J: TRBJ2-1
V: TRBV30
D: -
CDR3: CAWRGDSIYNEQFF
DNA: TGTGCCTGGAGGGGAGACAGCATTTACAATGAGCAGTTCTTC

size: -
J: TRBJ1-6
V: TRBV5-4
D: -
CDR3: CASSYIPGPNSPLHF
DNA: TGTGCCAGCAGCTATATACCGGGTCCCAATTCACCCCTCCACTTT

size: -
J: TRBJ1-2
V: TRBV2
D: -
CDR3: CASSERGTPLEGYTF
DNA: TGTGCCAGCAGTGAACGAGGGACGCCCCTGGAGGGCTACACCTTC

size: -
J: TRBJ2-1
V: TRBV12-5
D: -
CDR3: CASGLGVEQFF
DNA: TGTGCTAGTGGTTTGGGAGTAGAGCAGTTCTTC

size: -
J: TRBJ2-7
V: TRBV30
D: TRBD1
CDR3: CAWSKGQGADF
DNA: TGTGCCTGGAGTAAGGGACAGGGGGCGGACTTC

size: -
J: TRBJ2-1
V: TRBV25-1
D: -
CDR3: CASSELGPRSYNEQFF
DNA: TGTGCCAGCAGTGAATTAGGGCCCCGCTCCTACAATGAGCAGTTCTTC

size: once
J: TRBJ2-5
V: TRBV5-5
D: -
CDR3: CASSSLQGAETQYF
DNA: TGTGCCAGCAGCTCCCTACAGGGAGCAGAGACCCAGTACTTC

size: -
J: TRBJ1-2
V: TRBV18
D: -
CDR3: CASSPAADTYGYTF
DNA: TGTGCCAGCTCACCGGCCGCGGACACCTATGGCTACACCTTC

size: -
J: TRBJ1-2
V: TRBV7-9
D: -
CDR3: CASSLGQGFWGYTF
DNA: TGTGCCAGCAGCTTAGGGCAGGGCTTTTGGGGCTACACCTTC

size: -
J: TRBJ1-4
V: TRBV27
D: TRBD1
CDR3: CASSWGQRGGSTYEKLFF
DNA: TGTGCCAGCAGCTGGGGACAGCGGGGGGGCAGTACTTATGAAAAACTGTTTTTT